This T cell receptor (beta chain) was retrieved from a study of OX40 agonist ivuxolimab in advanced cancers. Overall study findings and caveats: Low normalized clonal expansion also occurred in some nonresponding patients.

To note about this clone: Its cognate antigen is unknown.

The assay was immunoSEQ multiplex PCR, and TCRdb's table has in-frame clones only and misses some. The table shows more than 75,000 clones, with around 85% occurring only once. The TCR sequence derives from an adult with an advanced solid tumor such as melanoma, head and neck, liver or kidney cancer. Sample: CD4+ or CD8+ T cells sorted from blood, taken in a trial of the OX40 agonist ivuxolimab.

For the CDR3, the DNA is TGTGCCAGCAGCTTAGTGGGTAGGTCAGCCGGGGAGCTGTTTTTT. It codes for CASSLVGRSAGELFF. The chain links TRBV7-2 to TRBJ2-2, with unresolved D. V lost 1 base to trimming and J lost 6 bases, with 12 bases between them. Per the germline V gene, CDR1 is SGHTA and CDR2 is FQGNSA. CDR3 length equals 15 residues.